The 10 T cell receptor beta chains in this list originate from one sample, sequenced in a study of early T cells in non-severe SARS-CoV-2 infection. TCRdb re-analysed the 5' RACE reads in MiXCR, keeping a single row per CDR3 protein. Here the sample spans over 85,000 distinct CDR3 sequences, over 15% being singletons. The sequenced material came from whole blood. All receptors derive from an adult who was a healthcare worker with PCR-confirmed SARS-CoV-2 infection or an uninfected control (not recorded which).

This clonotype was seen a few times. The chain is built from TRBV18 and TRBJ2-1; maybe TRBD2 (5 bases). Germline loops: CDR1 KGHSH, CDR2 LQKENI. This CDR3 contains 13 residues. The V and J ends lost 10 bases and 5 bases respectively, with 15 bases between them. The CDR3 coding sequence is TGTGCCACCTGCTGGGAGCGGAACAATGAGCAGTTCTTC. Amino acid sequence: CATCWERNNEQFF.

The chain links TRBV28 to TRBJ1-2; weak D call: TRBD1 (5 bases). Per the germline V gene, CDR1 is MDHEN and CDR2 is SYDVKM. The CDR3 extends over 14 amino acids. V shed 4 bases and J shed 8 bases, with 17 bases lying between them. CDR3 DNA sequence: TGTGCCAGCAGTTCGTACCCCAGGGCGGGAGGCTACACCTTC. It is translated as CASSSYPRAGGYTF.

This clonotype was detected only a few times. The chain joins TRBV28 to TRBJ1-1; a weak D match, TRBD1 (5 bases). V was trimmed by 5 bases and J by 1 base, leaving 17 bases between them. Germline V CDR1 and CDR2: MDHEN, SYDVKM. The length of the CDR3 is 16 residues. The CDR3 DNA sequence: TGTGCCAGCAGTACGGGAGGGGTCGAAGAGAACACTGAAGCTTTCTTT. Its translation is CASSTGGVEENTEAFF.

The chain recombines TRBV6-2 or TRBV6-3 with TRBJ1-4; D gene ambiguous. Trimming pared 0 bases from V and 7 bases from J, leaving 15 bases between. CDR3 size: 16 residues. Germline CDR1 and CDR2: MNHEY and SVGEGT. The CDR3 loop is CASSYSNPGTGEKLFF. CDR3 in DNA: TGTGCCAGCAGTTACTCGAATCCCGGTACCGGTGAAAAACTGTTTTTT.

This chain joins TRBV7-2 and TRBJ1-2, with D tentatively TRBD1 (5 bases). The germline V gene encodes CDR1 SGHTA and CDR2 FQGNSA. This CDR3 region has 13 residues. Trimming took off 5 bases at V and 5 bases at J, with 12 bases between the two ends. The DNA for the CDR3 is TGTGCCAGCAGCACGCCGGGACCTTATGGCTACACCTTC. Its translation is CASSTPGPYGYTF.

This chain links TRBV6-5 with TRBJ2-4; perhaps TRBD1 as D (6 bases). Germline loops: CDR1 MNHEY, CDR2 SVGAGI. The CDR3 is made up of 17 amino acids. V lost 6 bases and J lost 0, with 18 bases in between. The CDR3 DNA reads TGTGCCAGCAGAGCAACCCGGGACACCTTAGCCAAAAACATTCAGTACTTC. Its translation is CASRATRDTLAKNIQYF.

This clonotype has a handful of counts. The V call is TRBV6-5, the J call TRBJ1-1; TRBD1 matches at 8 bases. This CDR3 has 13 residues. V was pared by 5 bases and J by 10 bases, with 9 bases of the junction left unmatched. Germline CDR1 MNHEY, CDR2 SVGAGI. The CDR3 region has the DNA TGTGCCAGCAGTCGTGGACAGGGTCAAGGAGCTTTCTTT. As protein: CASSRGQGQGAFF.

This clonotype turned up a few times. The chain has TRBV13 and TRBJ2-7, with D possibly matching TRBD1 (5 bases). Germline V lookup: CDR1 PRHDT, CDR2 FYEKMQ (reference sequence). V was pared by 3 bases and J by 1 base, with 16 bases between. The CDR3 is made up of 16 amino acids. CDR3 sequence (DNA): TGTGCCAGCAGCTTGCAAGGGGTTTGGGAATCCTACGAGCAGTACTTC. Translating gives CASSLQGVWESYEQYF. The whole variable domain, filled in from reference TRBV13 and TRBJ2-7, reads AAGVIQSPRHLIKEKRETATLKCYPIPRHDTVYWYQQGPGQDPQFLISFYEKMQSDKGSIPDRFSAQQFSDYHSELNMSSLELGDSALYFCASSLQGVWESYEQYFGPGTRLTVT.

This chain links TRBV25-1 with TRBJ2-2; possible D gene TRBD2, 6 bases. CDR3 size: 15 residues. V was pared by 6 bases and J by 2 bases, with 13 bases between. Germline CDR1 MGHDK, CDR2 SYGVNS. The DNA for the CDR3 is TGTGCCAGCAGAAACGGGGGAATTAACACCGGGGAGCTGTTTTTT. This encodes CASRNGGINTGELFF. The entire variable domain, with the rest obtained from reference TRBV25-1 and TRBJ2-2, is as follows: EADIYQTPRYLVIGTGKKITLECSQTMGHDKMYWYQQDPGMELHLIHYSYGVNSTEKGDLSSESTVSRIRTEHFPLTLESARPSHTSQYLCASRNGGINTGELFFGEGSRLTVL.

The V call is TRBV3-1, the J call TRBJ2-3; D gene ambiguous. The CDR3 spans 14 residues. Trimming shortened V by 0 bases and J by 9 bases, and 13 bases separated the two germline ends. Germline CDR1 reads LGHDT; CDR2 reads YNNKEL (reference sequence). In DNA form, the CDR3 reads TGTGCCAGCAGCCAAGATCTGGCCGCCGGGACGCAGTATTTT. It translates to CASSQDLAAGTQYF.